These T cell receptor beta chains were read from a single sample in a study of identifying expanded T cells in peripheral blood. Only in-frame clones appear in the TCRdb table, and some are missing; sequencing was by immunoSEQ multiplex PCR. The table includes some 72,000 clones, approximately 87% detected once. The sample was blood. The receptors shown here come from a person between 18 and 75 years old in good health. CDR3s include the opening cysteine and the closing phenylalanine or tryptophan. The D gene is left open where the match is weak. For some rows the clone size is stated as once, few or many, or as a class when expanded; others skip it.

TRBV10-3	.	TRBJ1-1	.	TGTGCCATCAGTGACCAGGGTGGAAGGAACACTGAAGCTTTCTTT	CAISDQGGRNTEAFF
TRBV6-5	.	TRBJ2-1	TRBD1	TGTGCCAGCAGCCGGGGACAGGGGGTTATCAATGAGCAGTTCTTC	CASSRGQGVINEQFF
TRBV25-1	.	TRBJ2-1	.	TGTGCCAGCAGTGAATACAAGACGGCGAATGAGCAGTTCTTC	CASSEYKTANEQFF
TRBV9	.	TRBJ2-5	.	TGTGCCAGCAGCGTGATGGGGGGCGGGGAGACCCAGTACTTC	CASSVMGGGETQYF
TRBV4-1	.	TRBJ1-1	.	TGCGCCAGCAGCCTTAAGGTAGATGACACTGAAGCTTTCTTT	CASSLKVDDTEAFF
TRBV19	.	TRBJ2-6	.	TGTGCCAGTAGTGTGGAAGTCTCTGGGGCCAACGTCCTGACTTTC	CASSVEVSGANVLTF
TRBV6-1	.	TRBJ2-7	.	TGTGCCAGCAGTGAAGGGAACTCCTACGAGCAGTACTTC	CASSEGNSYEQYF
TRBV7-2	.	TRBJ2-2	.	TGTGCCAGCAGCTCCCCTCAGGGGGGTTCGCCCAACACCGGGGAGCTGTTTTTT	CASSSPQGGSPNTGELFF
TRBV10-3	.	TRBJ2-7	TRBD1	TGTGCCATCAGTGTAGACAGGGAATATCCCTACGAGCAGTACTTC	CAISVDREYPYEQYF
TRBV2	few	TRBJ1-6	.	TGTGCCAGCAGTCGGGAGAATAATTCACCCCTCCACTTT	CASSRENNSPLHF
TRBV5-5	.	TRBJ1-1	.	TGTGCCAGCAGCTTGGGGGTGAACACTGAAGCTTTCTTT	CASSLGVNTEAFF
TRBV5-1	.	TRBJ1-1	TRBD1	TGCGCCAGCAGCTTGGAGGGGACAGCGAACACTGAAGCTTTCTTT	CASSLEGTANTEAFF
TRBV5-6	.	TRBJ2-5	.	TGTGCCAGCGCCTCGACAGGGGAGGGCCAAGAGACCCAGTACTTC	CASASTGEGQETQYF
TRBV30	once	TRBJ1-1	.	TGTGCCTGGAACTCCCTTGATACTAAGTTACAGGTACGCGCTGAAGCTTTCTTT	CAWNSLDTKLQVRAEAFF
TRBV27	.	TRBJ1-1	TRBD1	TGTGCCAGCAGTTTTATACAGGGGAGTTCTCAAGCTTTCTTT	CASSFIQGSSQAFF
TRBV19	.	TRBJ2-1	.	TGTGCCAGTAGTTACGTTGCGGGCCCCTCCTACAATGAGCAGTTCTTC	CASSYVAGPSYNEQFF
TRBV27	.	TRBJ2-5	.	TGTGCCAGCAGTTTATCGGGATTAGGAAATGGTGCGGGAGAGACCCAGTACTTC	CASSLSGLGNGAGETQYF
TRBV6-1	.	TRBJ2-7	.	TGTGCCAGCAGTGCCTATTCCTTGGACGAACCCTACGAGCAGTACTTC	CASSAYSLDEPYEQYF
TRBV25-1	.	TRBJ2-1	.	TGTGCCAGCACGGTCACAGGATCCTACAATGAGCAGTTCTTC	CASTVTGSYNEQFF
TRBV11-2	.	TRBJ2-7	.	TGTGCCAGCAGCCCCCGGGCCCCCTCCTACGAGCAGTACTTC	CASSPRAPSYEQYF
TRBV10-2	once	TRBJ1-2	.	TGCGCCAGCAGTGACCCACGGTGGGGGGCGGGAAGCTATGGCTACACCTTC	CASSDPRWGAGSYGYTF
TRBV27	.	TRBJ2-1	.	TGTGCCAGCAGTTTATCTAGGGACATCGTTTACAATGAGCAGTTCTTC	CASSLSRDIVYNEQFF
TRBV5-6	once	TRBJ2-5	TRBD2	TGTGCCAGCAGCGTTAGCGGGGCGTACCAAGAGACCCAGTACTTC	CASSVSGAYQETQYF
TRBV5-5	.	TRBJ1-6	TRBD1	TGTGCCAGCAGCTTGCCAGACAGGGTATACTCACCCCTCCACTTT	CASSLPDRVYSPLHF
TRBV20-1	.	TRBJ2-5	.	TGCAGTGCTTCGATGCAAGAGACCCAGTACTTC	CSASMQETQYF
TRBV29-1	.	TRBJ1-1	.	TGCAGCGTTGAGTACGCGGAAAACACTGAAGCTTTCTTT	CSVEYAENTEAFF
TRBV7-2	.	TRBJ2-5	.	TGTGCCAGCAGCGCGCCTTTCCGGGAGACCCAGTACTTC	CASSAPFRETQYF